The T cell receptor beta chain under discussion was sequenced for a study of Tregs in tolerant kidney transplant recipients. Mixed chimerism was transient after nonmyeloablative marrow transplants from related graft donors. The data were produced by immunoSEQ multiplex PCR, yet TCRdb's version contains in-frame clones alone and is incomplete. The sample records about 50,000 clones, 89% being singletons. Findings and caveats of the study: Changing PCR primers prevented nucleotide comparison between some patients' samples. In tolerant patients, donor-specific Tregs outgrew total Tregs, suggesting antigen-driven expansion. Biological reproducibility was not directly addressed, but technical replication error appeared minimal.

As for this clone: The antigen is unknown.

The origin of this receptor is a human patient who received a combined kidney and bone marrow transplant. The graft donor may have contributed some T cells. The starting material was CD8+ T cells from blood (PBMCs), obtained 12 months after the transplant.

The CDR3 spells CASSVSRGAGEQYF. CDR3 DNA: TGTGCCAGCAGCGTCTCGCGGGGAGCTGGGGAGCAGTACTTC. This chain links TRBV2 with TRBJ2-7, with TRBD2 as a possible D gene (6 bases). The germline V gene encodes CDR1 SNHLY and CDR2 FYNNEI. This CDR3 is built from 14 residues. V dropped 6 bases and J dropped 7 bases, with 19 bases sitting between them.